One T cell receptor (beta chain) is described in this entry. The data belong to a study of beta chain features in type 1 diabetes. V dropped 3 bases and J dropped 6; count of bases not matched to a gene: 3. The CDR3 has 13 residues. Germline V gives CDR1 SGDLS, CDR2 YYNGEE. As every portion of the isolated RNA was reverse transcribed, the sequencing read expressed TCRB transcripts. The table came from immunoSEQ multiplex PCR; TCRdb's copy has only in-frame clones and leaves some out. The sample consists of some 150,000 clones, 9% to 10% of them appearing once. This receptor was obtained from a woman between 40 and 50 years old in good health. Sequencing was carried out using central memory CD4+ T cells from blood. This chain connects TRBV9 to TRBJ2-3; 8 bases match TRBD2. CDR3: CASSARLADTQYF. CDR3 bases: TGTGCCAGCAGCGCCAGACTAGCGGATACGCAGTATTTT.